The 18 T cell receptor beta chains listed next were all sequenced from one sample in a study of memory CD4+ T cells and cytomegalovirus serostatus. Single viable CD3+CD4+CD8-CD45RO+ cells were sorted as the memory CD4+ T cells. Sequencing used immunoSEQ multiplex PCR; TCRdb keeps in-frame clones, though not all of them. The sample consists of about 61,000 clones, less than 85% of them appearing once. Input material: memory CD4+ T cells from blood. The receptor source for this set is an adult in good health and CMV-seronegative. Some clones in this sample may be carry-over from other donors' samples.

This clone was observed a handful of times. The CDR3 reads CASSVPRRGHNNQPQHF. The CDR3 DNA is TGTGCCAGCAGCGTACCCAGGCGAGGGCACAATAATCAGCCCCAGCATTTT. The chain is built from TRBV9 and TRBJ1-5; the D is unclear. The length of the CDR3 is 17 residues. V lost 1 base, J lost 4 bases, and 18 bases lay in between. Germline loops: CDR1 SGDLS, CDR2 YYNGEE.

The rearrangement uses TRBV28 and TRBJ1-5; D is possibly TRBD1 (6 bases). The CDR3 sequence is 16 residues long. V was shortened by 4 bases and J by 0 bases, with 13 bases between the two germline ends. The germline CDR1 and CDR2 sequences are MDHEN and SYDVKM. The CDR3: CASSSARGRSNQPQHF. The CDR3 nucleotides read TGTGCCAGCAGTTCTGCTCGGGGGCGTAGCAATCAGCCCCAGCATTTT.

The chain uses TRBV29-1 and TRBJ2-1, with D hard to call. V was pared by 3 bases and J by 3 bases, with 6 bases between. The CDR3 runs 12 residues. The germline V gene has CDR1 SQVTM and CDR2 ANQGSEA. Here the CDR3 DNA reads TGCAGCGTTGACGGAATCTACAATGAGCAGTTCTTC. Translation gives CSVDGIYNEQFF.

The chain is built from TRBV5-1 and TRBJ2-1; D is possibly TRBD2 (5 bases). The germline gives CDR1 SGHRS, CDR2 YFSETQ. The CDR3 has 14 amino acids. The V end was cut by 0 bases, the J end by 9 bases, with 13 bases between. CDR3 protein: CASSLDVARGEQFF. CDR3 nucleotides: TGCGCCAGCAGCTTGGACGTGGCCCGGGGTGAGCAGTTCTTC.

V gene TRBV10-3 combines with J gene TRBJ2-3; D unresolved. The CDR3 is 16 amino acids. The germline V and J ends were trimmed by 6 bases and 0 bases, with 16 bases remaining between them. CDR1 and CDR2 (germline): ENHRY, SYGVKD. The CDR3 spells CAISSAMISSTDTQYF. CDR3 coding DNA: TGTGCCATCAGCAGCGCCATGATCTCTAGCACAGATACGCAGTATTTT.

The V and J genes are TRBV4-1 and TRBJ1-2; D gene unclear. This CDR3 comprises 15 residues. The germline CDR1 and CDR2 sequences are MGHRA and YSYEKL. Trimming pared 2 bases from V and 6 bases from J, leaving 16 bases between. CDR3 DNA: TGCGCCAGCAGCCAATTTAGGTCGGTGACGGATGGCTACACCTTC. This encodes CASSQFRSVTDGYTF.

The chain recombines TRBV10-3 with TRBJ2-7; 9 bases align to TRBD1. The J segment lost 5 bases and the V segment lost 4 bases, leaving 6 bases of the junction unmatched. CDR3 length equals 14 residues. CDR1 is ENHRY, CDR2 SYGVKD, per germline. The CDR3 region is CAISGGTGSHEQYF. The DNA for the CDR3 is TGTGCCATCAGTGGGGGGACAGGGAGCCACGAGCAGTACTTC.

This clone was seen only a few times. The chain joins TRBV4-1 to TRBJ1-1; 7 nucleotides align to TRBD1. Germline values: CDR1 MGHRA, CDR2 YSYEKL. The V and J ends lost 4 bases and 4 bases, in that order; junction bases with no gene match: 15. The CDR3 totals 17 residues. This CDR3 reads CASSPRTIMDRSTEAFF. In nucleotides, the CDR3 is TGCGCCAGCAGCCCACGGACAATAATGGACAGGAGCACTGAAGCTTTCTTT.

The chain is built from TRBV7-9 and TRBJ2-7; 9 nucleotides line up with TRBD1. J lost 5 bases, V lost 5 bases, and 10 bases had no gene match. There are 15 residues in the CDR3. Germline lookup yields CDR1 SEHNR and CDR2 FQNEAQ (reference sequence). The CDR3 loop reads CASSKPGQGSNEQYF. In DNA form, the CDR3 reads TGTGCCAGCAGCAAACCGGGACAGGGCAGTAACGAGCAGTACTTC.

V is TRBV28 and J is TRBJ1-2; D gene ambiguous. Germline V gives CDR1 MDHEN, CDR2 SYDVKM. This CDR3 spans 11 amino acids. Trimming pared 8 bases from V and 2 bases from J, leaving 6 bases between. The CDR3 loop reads CASEANYGYTF. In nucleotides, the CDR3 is TGTGCCAGCGAAGCCAACTATGGCTACACCTTC.

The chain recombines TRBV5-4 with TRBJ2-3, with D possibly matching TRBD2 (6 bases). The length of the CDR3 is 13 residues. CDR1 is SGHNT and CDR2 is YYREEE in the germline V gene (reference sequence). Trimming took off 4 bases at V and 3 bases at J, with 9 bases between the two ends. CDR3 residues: CASSQGTTDTQYF. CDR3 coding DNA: TGTGCCAGCAGCCAAGGGACTACAGATACGCAGTATTTT.

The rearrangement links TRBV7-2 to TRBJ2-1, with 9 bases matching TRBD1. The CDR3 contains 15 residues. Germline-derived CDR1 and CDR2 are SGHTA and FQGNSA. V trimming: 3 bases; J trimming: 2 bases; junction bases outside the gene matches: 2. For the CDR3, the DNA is TGTGCCAGCAGCTTGGGACAGGGTGCCTACAATGAGCAGTTCTTC. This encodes CASSLGQGAYNEQFF.

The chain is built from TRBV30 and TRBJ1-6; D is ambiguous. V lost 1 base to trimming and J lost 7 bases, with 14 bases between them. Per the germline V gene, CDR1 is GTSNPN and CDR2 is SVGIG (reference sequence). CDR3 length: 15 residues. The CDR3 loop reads CAWSAGLLANSPLHF. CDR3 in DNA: TGTGCCTGGAGTGCCGGGCTCCTAGCAAATTCACCCCTCCACTTT.

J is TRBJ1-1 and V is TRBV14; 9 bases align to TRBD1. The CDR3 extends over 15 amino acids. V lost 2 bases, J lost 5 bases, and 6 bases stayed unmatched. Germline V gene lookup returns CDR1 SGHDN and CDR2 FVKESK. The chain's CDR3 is CASSQPTGGWTEAFF. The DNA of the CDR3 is TGTGCCAGCAGCCAACCTACAGGGGGCTGGACTGAAGCTTTCTTT. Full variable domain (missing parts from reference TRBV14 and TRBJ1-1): EAGVTQFPSHSVIEKGQTVTLRCDPISGHDNLYWYRRVMGKEIKFLLHFVKESKQDESGMPNNRFLAERTGGTYSTLKVQPAELEDSGVYFCASSQPTGGWTEAFFGQGTRLTVV.

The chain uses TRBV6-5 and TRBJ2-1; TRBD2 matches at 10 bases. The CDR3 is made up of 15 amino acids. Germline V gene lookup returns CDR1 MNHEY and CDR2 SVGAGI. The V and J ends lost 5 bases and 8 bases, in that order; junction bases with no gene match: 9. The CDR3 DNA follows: TGTGCCAGCAGTACCACTAGCGGGATATTATATGAGCAGTTCTTC. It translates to CASSTTSGILYEQFF.

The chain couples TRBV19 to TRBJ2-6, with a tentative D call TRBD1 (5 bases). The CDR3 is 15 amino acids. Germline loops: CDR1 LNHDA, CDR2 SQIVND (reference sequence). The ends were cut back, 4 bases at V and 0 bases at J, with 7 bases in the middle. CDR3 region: CASSRDSSGANVLTF. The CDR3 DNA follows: TGTGCCAGTAGTAGAGACAGCTCTGGGGCCAACGTCCTGACTTTC.

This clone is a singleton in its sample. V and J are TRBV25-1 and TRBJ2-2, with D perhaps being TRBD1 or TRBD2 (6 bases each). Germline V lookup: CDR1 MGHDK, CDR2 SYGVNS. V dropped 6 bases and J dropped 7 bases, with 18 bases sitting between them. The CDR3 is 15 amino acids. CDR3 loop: CASRRSGGGVGELFF. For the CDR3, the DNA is TGTGCCAGCAGGCGCTCCGGAGGGGGTGTCGGGGAGCTGTTTTTT.

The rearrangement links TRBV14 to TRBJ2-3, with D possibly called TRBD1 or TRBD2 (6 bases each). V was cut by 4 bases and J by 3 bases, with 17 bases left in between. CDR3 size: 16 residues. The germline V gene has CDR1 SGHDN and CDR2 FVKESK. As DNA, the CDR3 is TGTGCCAGCAGCCGAGGGCAGGGGCGGGATACAGATACGCAGTATTTT. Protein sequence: CASSRGQGRDTDTQYF.